The 9 T cell receptor beta chains given below trace back to one sample, sequenced in a study of blood T cell repertoires in COVID-19. Assay used: immunoSEQ multiplex PCR; TCRdb lists only in-frame clones, some missing. There are over 80,000 clones in the sample; about four fifths occur only once, and 15% to 20% lies in the top ten. Input material: peripheral blood. These receptor sequences come from a woman aged 80 or over with active or convalescent COVID-19.

The chain employs TRBV7-3 and TRBJ2-2; no clear D. V was clipped by 1 base and J by 6 bases, with 9 bases between them. The CDR3 runs to 14 residues. CDR1 is SGHTA and CDR2 is FQGTGA in the germline V gene. The CDR3 loop reads CASSLSPGAGELFF. The CDR3 DNA reads as TGTGCCAGCAGCTTAAGTCCAGGCGCCGGGGAGCTGTTTTTT.

The genes are TRBV14 and TRBJ1-1, with D uncertain. This CDR3 is 12 amino acids long. Germline CDR1 SGHDN, CDR2 FVKESK. V was shortened by 1 base and J by 3 bases, with 3 bases between the two germline ends. This chain's CDR3 is CASSQVYTEAFF. CDR3 DNA: TGTGCCAGCAGCCAAGTATACACTGAAGCTTTCTTT.

This clone was detected only a few times. An end of the junction does not agree with germline; a read error may underlie this. The chain carries TRBV5-1 and TRBJ2-5, with TRBD2 matching over 7 bases. This CDR3 region has 13 residues. Germline lookup yields CDR1 SGHRS and CDR2 YFSETQ. The CDR3 loop is CASSLGGGETQYF. DNA for the CDR3: TGTGCCAGCAGCTTGGGCGGGGGTGAGACCCAGTACTTC.

The chain recombines TRBV4-2 with TRBJ2-7; D unresolved. CDR1 is LGHNA, CDR2 YNFKEQ, per germline. V was pared by 6 bases and J by 6 bases, with 18 bases between. This CDR3 has 14 amino acids. CDR3 DNA: TGTGCCAGCAGTCGTCAGGCCAAAGACGCCGAGCAGTACTTC. Residues: CASSRQAKDAEQYF.

The chain carries TRBV30 and TRBJ2-7, with D tentatively TRBD2 (6 bases). The CDR3 length is 16 residues. V lost 0 bases, J lost 0 bases, and 15 bases lay in between. Germline V CDR1 and CDR2: GTSNPN, SVGIG (reference sequence). The CDR3 bases are TGTGCCTGGAGTGTGGTGCGGGGACGACTCTCCTACGAGCAGTACTTC. Residues: CAWSVVRGRLSYEQYF.

This chain connects TRBV6-5 to TRBJ2-5; 10 nucleotides agree with TRBD1. CDR1 is MNHEY, CDR2 SVGAGI, per germline. V was pared by 4 bases and J by 1 base, with 0 bases of the junction left unmatched. The CDR3 contains 14 residues. CDR3 amino acids: CASSWDRGQETQYF. The CDR3 nucleotides are TGTGCCAGCAGTTGGGACAGGGGCCAAGAGACCCAGTACTTC.

The chain uses TRBV5-1 and TRBJ2-2, with 8 positions matching TRBD2. CDR3 length: 16 residues. Germline CDR1 SGHRS, CDR2 YFSETQ. With 5 bases clipped from V and 8 bases from J, the junction kept 14 bases outside the gene matches. In DNA, the CDR3 is TGCGCCAGCAGGGCCACTGGACTAGCCGGGGCGGGGGAGCTGTTTTTT. This encodes CASRATGLAGAGELFF.

This clone appeared a single time. This rearrangement joins TRBV5-5 to TRBJ2-7; the D is unclear. The CDR3 runs 15 residues. Germline V gives CDR1 SGHKS, CDR2 YYEKEE (reference sequence). V was shortened by 0 bases and J by 1 base, with 11 bases between the two germline ends. CDR3 region: CASSLGLGSSYEQYF. CDR3 nucleotide sequence: TGTGCCAGCAGCTTGGGTTTGGGCAGTTCCTACGAGCAGTACTTC.

This clone is deemed medium-sized. The rearrangement uses TRBV10-3 and TRBJ1-2; unclear D gene. Germline V gives CDR1 ENHRY, CDR2 SYGVKD. The CDR3 is made up of 13 amino acids. The V end lost 3 bases, the J end lost 4 bases, and 9 bases lay between the germline ends. Written as DNA, the CDR3 is TGTGCCATCAGTGAACGGGGATCCTATGGCTACACCTTC. Translation gives CAISERGSYGYTF.